This entry features one T cell receptor (beta chain) sequence. Trimming removed 3 bases from V and 0 bases from J; junction bases left unmatched: 4. Germline V gene sequence: CDR1 LGHNA, CDR2 YSLEER. This CDR3 is 16 amino acids long. All enrollees were roughly 18 to 95 years old and from some 24 US areas. The data stem from a study of blood T cell repertoires in COVID-19. Profiling relied on immunoSEQ multiplex PCR, and the TCRdb table lists in-frame clones only, not all of them. Here the sample spans 280,000 or so clones, 70% to 90% being singletons. This sequence originates from a young man who had recovered from COVID-19. Sequencing used PBMCs or T cells enriched from blood (not recorded which). This chain links TRBV4-3 with TRBJ2-2, with 7 bases fitting TRBD2. CDR3 amino acids: CASSHTRGTNTGELFF. The CDR3 DNA reads as TGCGCCAGCAGCCATACGCGGGGGACGAACACCGGGGAGCTGTTTTTT.